This TCR beta chain originates from a study of blood T cell repertoires in COVID-19. Overall study: Samples representing acute and convalescent COVID-19 were sourced from the United States, Italy and Spain. The cDNA or gDNA used as material had been derived from T cells, B-cell-depleted T cells, or PBMCs.

The CDR3 totals 12 residues. Germline CDR1 reads SGHVS; CDR2 reads FQNEAQ. After removal of 5 bases from V and 18 bases from J, the junction contained 9 bases not matched to a gene. This clone has just one count. Methods used by the authors: Amplification of reference gene primers was used by the study to estimate nucleated cell counts. The repertoire was sequenced with immunoSEQ multiplex PCR; TCRdb's copy has only in-frame clones and lacks some. V, J and clone size derive from that table, while D and trimming were established from the DNA sequence. The sample consists of about 170,000 clones, more than 60% of them appearing once.

The chain is built from TRBV7-8 and TRBJ1-6, with 8 bases lining up with TRBD1. Sequenced sample: peripheral blood. The TCR was taken from a man aged 70 or older with acute or convalescent COVID-19. The CDR3 coding sequence is TGTGCCAGCAGCACTGGACAGGGCTCAGCCCACTTT. Protein: CASSTGQGSAHF.